One sample yielded the 18 T cell receptor beta chains listed below, sequenced in a study of human T cells and chemical hapten exposure. Sample time point: pre-sensitization, week 0. Treatment: therapeutic diphenylcyclopropenone sensitization with weekly scalp DPC. MiXCR, run by TCRdb on the RACE reads, gives a single entry per CDR3 protein. Found here are under 95,000 distinct CDR3 sequences, 6.5% to 10% of them singletons; the top ten hold about 2.5%. The input for sequencing was whole blood, taken in connection with sensitization to the hapten diphenylcyclopropenone (DPC). The receptors here all came from a man in his forties with alopecia areata. Some clones in this sample may be carry-over from other donors' samples.

J is TRBJ1-2 and V is TRBV24-1; D ambiguous. This CDR3 comprises 12 residues. Trimming pared 0 bases from V and 6 bases from J, leaving 4 bases between. CDR1 and CDR2 (germline): KGHDR, SFDVKD. The CDR3: CATSDLADGYTF. DNA for the CDR3: TGTGCCACCAGTGATTTGGCAGATGGCTACACCTTC.

This chain joins TRBV5-6 and TRBJ1-5; D is unresolved. The CDR3 length is 12 residues. Germline V gives CDR1 SGHDT, CDR2 YYEEEE. Trimming stripped 1 base from V and 5 bases from J, with 4 bases between. The CDR3 here is CASSLRYQPQHF. The CDR3 nucleotides read TGTGCCAGCAGCTTGCGGTATCAGCCCCAGCATTTT.

The V and J genes are TRBV24-1 and TRBJ2-3, with 14 bases that match TRBD2. CDR3 length: 17 amino acids. V shed 11 bases, J shed 3 bases, and the junction held 12 bases outside the gene matches. Germline values: CDR1 KGHDR, CDR2 SFDVKD. CDR3 protein: CAIAAGGTSGSTDTQYF. Here the CDR3 DNA reads TGTGCCATCGCGGCAGGGGGGACTAGCGGGAGTACAGATACGCAGTATTTT.

The table lists this clonotype with a few counts. The chain couples TRBV18 to TRBJ2-1; 15 bases fit TRBD2. The germline V gene encodes CDR1 KGHSH and CDR2 LQKENI. V dropped 3 bases and J dropped 9; count of bases not matched to a gene: 6. This CDR3 spans 16 amino acids. The DNA for the CDR3 is TGTGCCAGCTCACCTGACGGACTAGCGGGAGGGGCTGAGCAGTTCTTC. Protein sequence: CASSPDGLAGGAEQFF. Full variable domain (missing parts from reference TRBV18 and TRBJ2-1): NAGVMQNPRHLVRRRGQEARLRCSPMKGHSHVYWYRQLPEEGLKFMVYLQKENIIDESGMPKERFSAEFPKEGPSILRIQQVVRGDSAAYFCASSPDGLAGGAEQFFGPGTRLTVL.

This clonotype was found once. The chain links TRBV6-6 to TRBJ2-7; 7 bases map to TRBD1. Per germline, CDR1 MNHNY and CDR2 SVGAGI (reference sequence). The trim removed 8 bases at V and 1 base at J, leaving 5 bases unmatched. CDR3 length equals 13 residues. CDR3: CASQDRTSYEQYV. Here the CDR3 DNA reads TGTGCCAGCCAGGACAGGACATCCTACGAGCAGTACGTC.

The V gene is TRBV7-9, the J gene TRBJ2-3; either TRBD1 or TRBD2 may supply D (6 bases each). Trimming pared 5 bases from V and 4 bases from J, leaving 13 bases between. The V gene's germline CDR1 is SEHNR and CDR2 FQNEAQ (reference sequence). This CDR3 is 14 amino acids long. The CDR3 nucleotides are TGTGCCAGCAGCCCCGACGGGGGCGCAGATACGCAGTATTTT. The encoded protein is CASSPDGGADTQYF.

This clonotype was observed a handful of times. This chain links TRBV11-2 with TRBJ2-7; possible D gene TRBD2, 6 bases. Germline CDR1 SGHAT, CDR2 FQNNGV. The CDR3 has 13 amino acids. V lost 5 bases and J 6 bases, leaving 14 bases between the germline ends. Written as DNA, the CDR3 is TGTGCCAGCAGCCCGGGAGCGGCAGGCGAGCAGTACTTC. Its protein product is CASSPGAAGEQYF. The full variable domain, rest sourced from reference TRBV11-2 and TRBJ2-7, is EAGVAQSPRYKIIEKRQSVAFWCNPISGHATLYWYQQILGQGPKLLIQFQNNGVVDDSQLPKDRFSAERLKGVDSTLKIQPAKLEDSAVYLCASSPGAAGEQYFGPGTRLTVT.

This clonotype was seen more than once but under ten times. The V and J genes are TRBV11-2 and TRBJ2-1; D call uncertain. The ends were cut back, 3 bases at V and 6 bases at J, with 9 bases in the middle. The CDR3 contains 13 residues. CDR1 is SGHAT, CDR2 FQNNGV, per germline. The CDR3 sequence is CASSLALFNEQFF. CDR3 in DNA: TGTGCCAGCAGCTTGGCCCTTTTCAATGAGCAGTTCTTC.

The V and J genes are TRBV5-4 and TRBJ2-5; TRBD2 matches at 9 bases. Germline CDR1 and CDR2: SGHNT and YYREEE (reference sequence). The V segment lost 9 bases and the J segment 2 bases; nucleotides outside the gene matches: 11. This CDR3 has 15 amino acids. The CDR3 sequence: CAMNLAGVGQETQYF. The CDR3 bases are TGTGCCATGAACTTAGCGGGAGTGGGGCAAGAGACCCAGTACTTC. The full variable domain, its missing parts supplied by reference TRBV5-4 and TRBJ2-5, is ETGVTQSPTHLIKTRGQQVTLRCSSQSGHNTVSWYQQALGQGPQFIFQYYREEENGRGNFPPRFSGLQFPNYSSELNVNALELDDSALYLCAMNLAGVGQETQYFGPGTRLLVL.

This clonotype showed up many times. The chain has TRBV6-5 and TRBJ2-7; D is unclear. The CDR3 has 12 residues. Germline CDR1 reads MNHEY; CDR2 reads SVGAGI. With 1 base removed from V and 6 bases from J, the gap between germline ends came to 7 bases. The CDR3 region is CASSYLGSEQYF. In DNA form, the CDR3 reads TGTGCCAGCAGTTACTTGGGTTCCGAGCAGTACTTC.

There are a few counts of this clonotype. The chain joins TRBV5-1 to TRBJ2-3, with D possibly being TRBD1 (5 bases). Trimming removed 1 base at V and 4 bases at J, with 16 bases between. Germline assignment: CDR1 SGHRS and CDR2 YFSETQ. This CDR3 is built from 16 residues. The CDR3 reads CASSLIGALKSDTQYF. CDR3 coding DNA: TGCGCCAGCAGCTTGATAGGGGCCCTTAAGTCAGATACGCAGTATTTT.

This clonotype was counted a few times. The CDR3 here is CASRSSQGPFTDTQYF. The CDR3 nucleotides read TGTGCCAGCAGGTCATCACAGGGGCCCTTCACAGATACGCAGTATTTT. The chain couples TRBV6-5 to TRBJ2-3; TRBD1 matches 7 bases. Germline trimming cut 6 bases from V and 2 bases from J; bases unmatched to any gene: 11. Germline CDR1 MNHEY, CDR2 SVGAGI. The CDR3 covers 16 residues.

The J gene is TRBJ2-7, the V gene TRBV12-3 or TRBV12-4, with D possibly TRBD1 on 6 matching bases. The length of the CDR3 is 14 residues. V lost 4 bases to trimming and J lost 4 bases, with 14 bases between them. The CDR3 sequence is CASSSGTSGYEQYV. As DNA, the CDR3 is TGTGCCAGCAGTTCCGGGACATCCGGGTACGAGCAGTACGTC.

This clonotype was detected only a few times. CDR3 sequence: CASHAETYEQYV. For the CDR3, the DNA is TGTGCCAGCCACGCGGAGACCTACGAGCAGTACGTC. The genes are TRBV6-2 or TRBV6-3 and TRBJ2-7, with D unclear. V gave up 8 bases and J gave up 2 bases, with 10 bases separating them. CDR3 size: 12 residues. Germline loops: CDR1 MNHEY, CDR2 SVGEGT.

This clonotype was observed at least ten times. This chain joins TRBV29-1 and TRBJ2-5; TRBD1 matches at 8 bases. The CDR3 spans 14 residues. The junction had 7 bases not matched to a gene; V was cut back by 2 bases and J by 5 bases. Germline V gene lookup returns CDR1 SQVTM and CDR2 ANQGSEA. CDR3 nucleotide sequence: TGCAGCGTTGAAAGGGCAGGGGGCGGTGAGACCCAGTACTTC. Its protein is CSVERAGGGETQYF. The full variable domain, its missing parts supplied by reference TRBV29-1 and TRBJ2-5, is SAVISQKPSRDICQRGTSLTIQCQVDSQVTMMFWYRQQPGQSLTLIATANQGSEATYESGFVIDKFPISRPNLTFSTLTVSNMSPEDSSIYLCSVERAGGGETQYFGPGTRLLVL.

The V gene is TRBV3-1, the J gene TRBJ2-5; 15 bases map to TRBD2. This CDR3 has 16 amino acids. Germline CDR1 reads LGHDT; CDR2 reads YNNKEL (reference sequence). The V and J ends lost 4 bases and 5 bases, in that order; junction bases with no gene match: 5. The CDR3 sequence is CASSRGTSGRTETQYF. CDR3 nucleotide sequence: TGTGCCAGCAGCCGAGGGACTAGCGGGAGGACCGAGACCCAGTACTTC.

This clonotype has more than one count but fewer than ten. V is TRBV2 and J is TRBJ1-5; D is possibly TRBD1 (6 bases). Germline V gene data show CDR1 as SNHLY and CDR2 as FYNNEI. Deletions cut 4 bases from V and 6 bases from J, with 16 bases between. The CDR3 has 15 amino acids. The CDR3 protein is CASSGGGARGQPQHF. Here the CDR3 DNA reads TGTGCCAGCAGTGGGGGGGGGGCGCGAGGTCAGCCCCAGCATTTT.

This clonotype came up many times. The chain combines TRBV29-1 with TRBJ1-1; no clear D. Trimming removed 0 bases at V and 5 bases at J, with 13 bases between. CDR3 length: 14 residues. CDR1 and CDR2 (germline): SQVTM, ANQGSEA. DNA of the CDR3: TGCAGCGTTGAAGAACAAGGGTTGGGGACTGAAGCTTTCTTT. Its translation is CSVEEQGLGTEAFF.